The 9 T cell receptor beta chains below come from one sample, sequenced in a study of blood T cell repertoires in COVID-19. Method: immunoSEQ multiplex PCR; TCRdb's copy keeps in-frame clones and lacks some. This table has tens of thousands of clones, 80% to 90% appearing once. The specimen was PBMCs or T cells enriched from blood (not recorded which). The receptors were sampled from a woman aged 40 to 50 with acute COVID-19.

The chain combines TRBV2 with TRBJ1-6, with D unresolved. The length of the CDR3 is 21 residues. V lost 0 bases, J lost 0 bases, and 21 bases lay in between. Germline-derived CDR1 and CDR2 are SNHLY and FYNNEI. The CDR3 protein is CASSEALGLQVLSSYNSPLHF. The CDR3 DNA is TGTGCCAGCAGTGAAGCGCTTGGGCTTCAGGTACTCAGCTCCTATAATTCACCCCTCCACTTT.

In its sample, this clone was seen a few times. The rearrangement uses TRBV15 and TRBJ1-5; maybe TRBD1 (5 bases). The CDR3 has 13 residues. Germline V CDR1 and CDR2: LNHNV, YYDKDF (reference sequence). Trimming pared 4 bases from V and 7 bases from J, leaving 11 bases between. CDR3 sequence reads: CATSNRRGQPQHF. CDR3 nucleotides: TGTGCCACCAGCAATAGAAGGGGACAGCCCCAGCATTTT.

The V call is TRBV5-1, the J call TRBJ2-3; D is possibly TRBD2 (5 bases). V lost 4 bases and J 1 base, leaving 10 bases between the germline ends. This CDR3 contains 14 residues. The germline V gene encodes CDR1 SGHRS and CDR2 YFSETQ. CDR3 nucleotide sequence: TGCGCCAGCAGCGAACTAGAAGGCACAGATACGCAGTATTTT. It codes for CASSELEGTDTQYF.

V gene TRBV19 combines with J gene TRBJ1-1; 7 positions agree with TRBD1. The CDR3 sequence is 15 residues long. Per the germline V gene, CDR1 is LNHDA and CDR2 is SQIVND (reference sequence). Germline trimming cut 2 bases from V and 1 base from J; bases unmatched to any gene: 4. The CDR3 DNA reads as TGTGCCAGTAGTATATCAGCAGGGGGGAACACTGAAGCTTTCTTT. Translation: CASSISAGGNTEAFF.

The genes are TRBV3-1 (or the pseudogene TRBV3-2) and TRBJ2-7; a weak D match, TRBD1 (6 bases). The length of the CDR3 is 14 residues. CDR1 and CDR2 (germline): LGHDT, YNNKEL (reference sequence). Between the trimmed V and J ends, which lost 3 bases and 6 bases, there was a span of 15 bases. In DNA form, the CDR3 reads TGTGCCAGCAGCCACAGCGGTACAGGGCCCGAGCAGTACGTC. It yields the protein CASSHSGTGPEQYV.

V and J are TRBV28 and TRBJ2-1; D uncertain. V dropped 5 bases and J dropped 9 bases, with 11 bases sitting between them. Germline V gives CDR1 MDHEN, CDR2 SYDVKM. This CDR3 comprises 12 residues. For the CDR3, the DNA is TGTGCCAGCAGTCCACGAAACGGTGAGCAGTTCTTC. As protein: CASSPRNGEQFF.

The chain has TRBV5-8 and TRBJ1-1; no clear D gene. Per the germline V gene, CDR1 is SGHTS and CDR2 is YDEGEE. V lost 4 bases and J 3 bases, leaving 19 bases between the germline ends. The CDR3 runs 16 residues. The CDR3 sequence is CASSQAGPSGYTEAFF. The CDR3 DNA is TGTGCCAGCAGCCAGGCAGGTCCCTCAGGATACACTGAAGCTTTCTTT.

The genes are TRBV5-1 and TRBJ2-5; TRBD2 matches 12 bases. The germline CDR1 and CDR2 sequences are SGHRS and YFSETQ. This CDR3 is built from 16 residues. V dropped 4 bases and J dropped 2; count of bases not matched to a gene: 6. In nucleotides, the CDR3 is TGCGCCAGCAGCCAGGCTAGCGGGGGGGTTCAAGAGACCCAGTACTTC. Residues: CASSQASGGVQETQYF.

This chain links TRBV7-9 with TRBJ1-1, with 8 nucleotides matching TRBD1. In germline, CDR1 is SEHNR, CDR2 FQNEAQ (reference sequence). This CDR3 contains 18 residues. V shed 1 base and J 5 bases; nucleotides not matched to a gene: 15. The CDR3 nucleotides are TGTGCCAGCAGCTTAGTCCCCCTCTGGACAGGGCGAAGAACTGAAGCTTTCTTT. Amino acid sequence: CASSLVPLWTGRRTEAFF.